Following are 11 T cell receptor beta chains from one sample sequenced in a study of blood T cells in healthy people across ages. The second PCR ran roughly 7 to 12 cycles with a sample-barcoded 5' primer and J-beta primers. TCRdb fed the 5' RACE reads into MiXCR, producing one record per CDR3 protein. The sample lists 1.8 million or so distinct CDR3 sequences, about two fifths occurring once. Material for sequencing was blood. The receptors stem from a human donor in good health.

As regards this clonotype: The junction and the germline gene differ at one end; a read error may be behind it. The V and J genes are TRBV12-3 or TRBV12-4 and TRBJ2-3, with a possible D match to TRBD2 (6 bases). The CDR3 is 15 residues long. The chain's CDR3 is CASSFSFRGRGTRYF. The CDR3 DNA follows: TGTGCCAGCAGTTTTTCGTTTCGGGGGAGAGGTACGCGGTATTTT.

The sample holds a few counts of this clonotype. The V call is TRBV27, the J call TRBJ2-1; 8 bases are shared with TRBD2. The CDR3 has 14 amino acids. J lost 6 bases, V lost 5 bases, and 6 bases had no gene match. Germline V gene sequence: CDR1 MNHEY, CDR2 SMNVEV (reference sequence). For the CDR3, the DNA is TGTGCCAGCAGTCCAGGCGGGGGGCTCAATGAGCAGTTCTTC. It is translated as CASSPGGGLNEQFF.

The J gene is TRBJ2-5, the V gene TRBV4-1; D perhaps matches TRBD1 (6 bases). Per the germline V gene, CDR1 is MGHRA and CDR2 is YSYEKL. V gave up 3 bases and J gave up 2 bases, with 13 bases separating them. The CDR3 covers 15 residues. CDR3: CASSQTGHKQETQYF. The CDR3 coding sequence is TGCGCCAGCAGCCAGACGGGACACAAACAAGAGACCCAGTACTTC.

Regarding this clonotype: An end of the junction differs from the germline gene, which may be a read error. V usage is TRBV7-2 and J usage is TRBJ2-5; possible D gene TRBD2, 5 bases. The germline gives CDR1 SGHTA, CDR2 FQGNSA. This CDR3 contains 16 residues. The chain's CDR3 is CAGSPRRLGDQETQYF. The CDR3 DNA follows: TGTGCCGGCAGTCCCCGGAGGCTCGGGGACCAAGAGACCCAGTACTTC.

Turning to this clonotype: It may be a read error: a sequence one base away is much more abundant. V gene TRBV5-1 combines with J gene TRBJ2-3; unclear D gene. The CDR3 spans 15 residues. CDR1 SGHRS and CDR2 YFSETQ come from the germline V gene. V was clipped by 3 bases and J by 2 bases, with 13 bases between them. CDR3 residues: CASSSQSLVTDTQYF. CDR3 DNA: TGCGCCAGCAGCTCTCAGAGTCTTGTCACAGATACGCAGTATTTT.

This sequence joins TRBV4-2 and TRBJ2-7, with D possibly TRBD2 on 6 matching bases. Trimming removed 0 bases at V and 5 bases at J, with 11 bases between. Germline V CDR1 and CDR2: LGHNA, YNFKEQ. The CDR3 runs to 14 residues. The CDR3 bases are TGTGCCAGCAGCCAAGAATCCAGGGAGGACGAGCAGTACTTC. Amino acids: CASSQESREDEQYF.

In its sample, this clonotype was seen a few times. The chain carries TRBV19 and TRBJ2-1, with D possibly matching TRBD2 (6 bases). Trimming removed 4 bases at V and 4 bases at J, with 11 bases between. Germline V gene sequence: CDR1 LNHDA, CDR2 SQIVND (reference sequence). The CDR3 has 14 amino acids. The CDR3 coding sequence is TGTGCCAGTAGTAGGGAGGACGGATACAATGAGCAGTTCTTC. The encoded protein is CASSREDGYNEQFF.

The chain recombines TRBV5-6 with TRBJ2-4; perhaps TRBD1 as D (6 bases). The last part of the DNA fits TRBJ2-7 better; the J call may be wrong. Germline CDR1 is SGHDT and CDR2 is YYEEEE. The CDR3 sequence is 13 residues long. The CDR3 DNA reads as TGTGCCAGCACCCTTTTAGCAGGGGACGAGCAGTACTTC. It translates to CASTLLAGDEQYF.

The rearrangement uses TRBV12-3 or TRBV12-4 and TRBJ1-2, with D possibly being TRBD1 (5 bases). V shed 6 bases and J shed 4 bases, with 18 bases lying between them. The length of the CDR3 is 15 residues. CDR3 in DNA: TGTGCCAGCAGCAAACGGGACGGAACACCCTATGGCTACACCTTC. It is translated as CASSKRDGTPYGYTF.

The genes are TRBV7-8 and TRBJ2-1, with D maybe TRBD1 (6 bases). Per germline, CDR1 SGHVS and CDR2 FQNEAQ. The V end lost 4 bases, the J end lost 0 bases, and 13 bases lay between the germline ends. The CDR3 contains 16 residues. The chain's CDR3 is CASSSRDRSSYNEQFF. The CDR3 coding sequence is TGTGCCAGCAGCTCCCGAGACAGGAGCTCCTACAATGAGCAGTTCTTC.

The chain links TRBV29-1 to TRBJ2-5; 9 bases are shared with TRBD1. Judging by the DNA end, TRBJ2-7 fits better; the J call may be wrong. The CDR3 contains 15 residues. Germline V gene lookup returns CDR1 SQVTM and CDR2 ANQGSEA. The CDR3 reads CSVTRPGQGGDEQYF. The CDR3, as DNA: TGCAGCGTCACAAGGCCGGGACAGGGTGGGGACGAGCAGTACTTC.